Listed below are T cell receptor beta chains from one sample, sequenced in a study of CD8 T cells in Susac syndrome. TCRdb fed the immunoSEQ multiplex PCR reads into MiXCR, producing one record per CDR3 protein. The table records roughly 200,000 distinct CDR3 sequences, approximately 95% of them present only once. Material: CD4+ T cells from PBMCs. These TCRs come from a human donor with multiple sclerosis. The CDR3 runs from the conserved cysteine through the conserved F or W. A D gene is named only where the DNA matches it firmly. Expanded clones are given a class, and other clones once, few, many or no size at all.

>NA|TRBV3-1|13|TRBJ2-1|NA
TGTGCCAGCAGCCAAGGAGGGCCCTGGGTGCAGTTCTTC
CASSQGGPWVQFF
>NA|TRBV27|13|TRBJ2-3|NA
TGTGCCAGCAGTTTAAGGCCGTTTGATACGCAGTATTTT
CASSLRPFDTQYF
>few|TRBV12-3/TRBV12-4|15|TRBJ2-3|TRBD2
TGTGCCAGCAGTTTGTGGCGGGGGGGCACAGATACGCAGTATTTT
CASSLWRGGTDTQYF
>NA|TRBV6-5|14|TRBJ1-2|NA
TGTGCCAGCACCTCCCTGGCAGGGAGGTATGGCTACACCTTC
CASTSLAGRYGYTF
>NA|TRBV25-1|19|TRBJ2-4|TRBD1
TGTGCCAGCAGTGAGGGCCCATTACAGGGGGCGATTAGCAAAAACATTCAGTACTTC
CASSEGPLQGAISKNIQYF
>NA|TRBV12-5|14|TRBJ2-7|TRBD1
TGTGCTAGTGGTTCCCGGACAGGACCCTACGAGCAGTACTTC
CASGSRTGPYEQYF
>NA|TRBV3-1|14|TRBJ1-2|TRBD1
TGTGCCAGCAGCCCCCTACAGGGGAACTATGGCTACACCTTC
CASSPLQGNYGYTF
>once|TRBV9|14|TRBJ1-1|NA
TGTGCCAGCAGCGTAGGGACAGTGAACACTGAAGCTTTCTTT
CASSVGTVNTEAFF
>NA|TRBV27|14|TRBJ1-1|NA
TGTGCCAGCAGTTTATCGGCAGTGAACACTGAAGCTTTCTTT
CASSLSAVNTEAFF
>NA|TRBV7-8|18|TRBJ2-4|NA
TGTGCCAGCAGCTTAAGGCTAAAGGCAGGGGTAGACAAAAACATTCAGTACTTC
CASSLRLKAGVDKNIQYF
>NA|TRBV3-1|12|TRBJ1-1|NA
TGTGCCAGCAGCCAAGAGCCGGGGAAAGCTTTCTTT
CASSQEPGKAFF
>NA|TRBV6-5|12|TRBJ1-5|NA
TGTGCCAGCAGTTACTCGGGCGGCGCCCAGCATTTT
CASSYSGGAQHF
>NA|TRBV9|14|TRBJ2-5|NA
TGTGCCAGCAGCGTAGCGTATCGCCAAGAGACCCAGTACTTC
CASSVAYRQETQYF
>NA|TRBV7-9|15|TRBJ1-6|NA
TGTGCCAGCAGCTTAGTGTCTTGGCCTAATTCACCCCTCCACTTT
CASSLVSWPNSPLHF
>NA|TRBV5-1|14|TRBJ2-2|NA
TGCGCCAGCAGCTGGACAGCGAACACCGGGGAGCTGTTTTTT
CASSWTANTGELFF
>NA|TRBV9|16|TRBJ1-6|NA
TGTGCCAGCAGCGTAAGGCCAAGCTCCTATAATTCACCCCTCCACTTT
CASSVRPSSYNSPLHF
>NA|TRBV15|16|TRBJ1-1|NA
TGTGCCACCAGCAGAGATCTAATGGCGGGGGACACTGAAGCTTTCTTT
CATSRDLMAGDTEAFF
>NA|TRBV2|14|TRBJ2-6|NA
TGTGCCAGCAGACCGGGACTGGAGGCCAACGTCCTGACTTTC
CASRPGLEANVLTF
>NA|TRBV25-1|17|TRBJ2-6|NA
TGTGCCAGCAGTGACAATCGACAGATCTCTGGGGCCAACGTCCTGACTTTC
CASSDNRQISGANVLTF
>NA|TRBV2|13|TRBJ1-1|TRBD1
TGTGCCAGCACTCGGGACAGGAACACTGAAGCTTTCTTT
CASTRDRNTEAFF
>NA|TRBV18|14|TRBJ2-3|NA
TGTGCCAGCTCACCCAACTACGTGGATGATACGCAGTATTTT
CASSPNYVDDTQYF
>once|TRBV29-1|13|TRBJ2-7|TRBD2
TGCAGCGCCCGGACTAGCGGGGCTTACGAGCAGTACTTC
CSARTSGAYEQYF
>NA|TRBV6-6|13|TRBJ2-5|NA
TGTGCCAGCAGTTTTAGTTACGGCGAGACCCAGTACTTC
CASSFSYGETQYF
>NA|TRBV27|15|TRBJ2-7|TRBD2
TGTGCCAGCAGCGAAAGGGCCGGGAGGTCCTACGAGCAGTACTTC
CASSERAGRSYEQYF
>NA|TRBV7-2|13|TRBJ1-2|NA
TGTGCCAGCAGCTCCCGCCAGCGAGGTGGCTACACCTTC
CASSSRQRGGYTF
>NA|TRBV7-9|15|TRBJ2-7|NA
TGTGCCAGCAGCGACAAGAGCGGGGAAGGGGGAGAGCAGTACTTC
CASSDKSGEGGEQYF
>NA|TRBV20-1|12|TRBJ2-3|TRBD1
TGCAGTGCAAAGGACAGGCCGGATACGCAGTATTTT
CSAKDRPDTQYF
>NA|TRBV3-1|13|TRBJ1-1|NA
TGTGCCAGCAGCCCATTTCTATCGGCTGAAGCTTTCTTT
CASSPFLSAEAFF
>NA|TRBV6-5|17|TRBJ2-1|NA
TGTGCCAGCAGTTACTCGCGGGTTCTAGCGTTTGCCAATGAGCAGTTCTTC
CASSYSRVLAFANEQFF
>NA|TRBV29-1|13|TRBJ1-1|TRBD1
TGCAGCGTAAGACAGGGGGGGAACACTGAAGCTTTCTTT
CSVRQGGNTEAFF
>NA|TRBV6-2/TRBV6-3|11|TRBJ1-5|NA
TGTGCCAGCAGTTACGGGAGGTTCCAGCATTTT
CASSYGRFQHF
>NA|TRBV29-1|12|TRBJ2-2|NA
TGCAGCGGACAGGCGAACACCGGGGAGCTGTTTTTT
CSGQANTGELFF
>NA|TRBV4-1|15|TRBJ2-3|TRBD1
TGCGCCAGCAGCCAAGCGGACAGGGAGGCAGATACGCAGTATTTT
CASSQADREADTQYF